This is a list of T cell receptor beta chains from one sample in a study of blood T cell repertoires in COVID-19. Assay: immunoSEQ multiplex PCR; the TCRdb copy retains only in-frame clones and omits some. Of over 200,000 clones in the sample, around four fifths were seen once. The sample was peripheral blood. These receptors were taken from an elderly man with acute or convalescent COVID-19. The CDR3 runs from the conserved cysteine through the conserved F or W. The D gene is left open where the match is weak.

v_gene	d_gene	j_gene	CDR3aa	CDR3nt
TRBV5-5	TRBD2	TRBJ2-3	CASSFGLAGGRDTQYF	TGTGCCAGCAGCTTCGGACTAGCGGGAGGCCGGGATACGCAGTATTTT
TRBV5-1	TRBD2	TRBJ2-5	CASSLDGGGGETQYF	TGCGCCAGCAGCTTGGATGGCGGGGGAGGGGAGACCCAGTACTTC
TRBV9	TRBD2	TRBJ2-7	CASSVGLAGASIYEQYF	TGTGCCAGCAGCGTGGGACTAGCGGGAGCGTCGATCTACGAGCAGTACTTC
TRBV28	.	TRBJ1-2	CASTAVSGAIYGYTF	TGTGCCAGCACCGCGGTGAGTGGAGCCATCTATGGCTACACCTTC
TRBV6-6	TRBD2	TRBJ2-3	CASSAGGAGDTQYF	TGTGCCAGCAGTGCGGGGGGGGCCGGTGATACGCAGTATTTT
TRBV28	.	TRBJ2-2	CASRTGRQGGYTGELFF	TGTGCCAGCCGTACCGGTAGGCAGGGGGGCTACACCGGGGAGCTGTTTTTT
TRBV19	TRBD2	TRBJ2-3	CASRASGGDTQYF	TGTGCCAGTAGGGCCAGCGGGGGAGATACGCAGTATTTT
TRBV18	.	TRBJ1-1	CASSPGEGTEAFF	TGTGCCAGCTCACCAGGGGAGGGCACTGAAGCTTTCTTT
TRBV6-5	.	TRBJ2-7	CASRLSGYYEQYF	TGTGCCAGCAGACTCAGCGGATACTACGAGCAGTACTTC
TRBV18	.	TRBJ1-6	CASSAQGDNSPLHF	TGTGCCAGCTCAGCGCAGGGTGACAATTCACCCCTCCACTTT
TRBV2	.	TRBJ1-1	CASSEGGAGDTEAFF	TGTGCCAGCAGTGAAGGAGGGGCGGGGGACACTGAAGCTTTCTTT
TRBV5-4	TRBD1	TRBJ2-7	CASSLGGQGTYEQYF	TGTGCCAGCAGCTTGGGCGGACAGGGGACGTACGAGCAGTACTTC
TRBV2	.	TRBJ2-2	CASSVLFSTGELFF	TGTGCCAGCAGTGTGTTATTTTCGACCGGGGAGCTGTTTTTT